This note documents a single T cell receptor beta chain sequence. From blood CD8+ and CD4+ T cells, TCR beta sequences were generated. Bulk CD8+ and CD4+ cells came from magnetic negative isolation; CD8+ TEMRA by FACS. In germline, CDR1 is MGHDK, CDR2 SYGVNS. V lost 8 bases and J lost 3; bases outside the gene matches: 10. The CDR3 has 16 amino acids. This entry comes from a study of CD8 T cells in Susac syndrome. An amount of RNA that ranged from roughly 0.5 to 1 ug was reverse transcribed with random hexamers. TCRdb used MiXCR to reprocess the immunoSEQ multiplex PCR reads, holding one entry per CDR3 protein. The sample includes 150,000 to 200,000 distinct CDR3 sequences, around 94% of them seen just once.

The sequenced sample was CD4+ T cells from PBMCs. This receptor was identified in a human donor in good health. The J gene is TRBJ1-6, the V gene TRBV25-1, with TRBD1 matching 7 bases. In DNA form, the CDR3 reads TGTGCCAGCCGGAATACCGGGACAGACTATAATTCACCCCTCCACTTT. Protein: CASRNTGTDYNSPLHF. The variable domain in full, with the rest retrieved from reference TRBV25-1 and TRBJ1-6, is EADIYQTPRYLVIGTGKKITLECSQTMGHDKMYWYQQDPGMELHLIHYSYGVNSTEKGDLSSESTVSRIRTEHFPLTLESARPSHTSQYLCASRNTGTDYNSPLHFGNGTRLTVT.